The 12 T cell receptor beta chains reported below all come from one sample, sequenced in a study of cytomegalovirus exposure and HLA in healthy donors. 60 Vbeta and 13 Jbeta primers were used in PCR. The repertoire was sequenced with immunoSEQ multiplex PCR; TCRdb's copy has only in-frame clones and lacks some. Seen here are about 160,000 clones, 70% to 80% observed once, and the top ten hold about 2.2%. Sequenced material: PBMCs. The source is a man in his forties in good health and CMV-seronegative.

This clone was seen only once. The chain has TRBV28 and TRBJ2-4, with D unclear. The CDR3 length is 11 residues. V dropped 8 bases and J dropped 9 bases, with 11 bases sitting between them. Germline V gene data show CDR1 as MDHEN and CDR2 as SYDVKM. The CDR3 DNA is TGTGCCAGCGGTAGAGTTAGCATTCAGTACTTC. Protein sequence: CASGRVSIQYF.

The chain is built from TRBV29-1 and TRBJ2-3; tentative D call: TRBD2 (5 bases). V lost 8 bases to trimming and J lost 6 bases, with 12 bases between them. The germline V gene has CDR1 SQVTM and CDR2 ANQGSEA. The CDR3 has 11 residues. CDR3 bases: TGCAGCCGAGGGCCCCAGGATACGCAGTATTTT. Encoded protein: CSRGPQDTQYF.

V gene TRBV2 combines with J gene TRBJ2-1; 8 nucleotides match TRBD1. Per the germline V gene, CDR1 is SNHLY and CDR2 is FYNNEI. The CDR3 covers 15 residues. V trimming: 6 bases; J trimming: 6 bases; junction bases outside the gene matches: 10. The CDR3 DNA follows: TGTGCCAGCAGCCTCAAACGGACAGGGACCAATGAGCAGTTCTTC. It translates to CASSLKRTGTNEQFF. Using reference TRBV2 and TRBJ2-1 for the parts outside the CDR3, the full variable domain is EPEVTQTPSHQVTQMGQEVILRCVPISNHLYFYWYRQILGQKVEFLVSFYNNEISEKSEIFDDQFSVERPDGSNFTLKIRSTKLEDSAMYFCASSLKRTGTNEQFFGPGTRLTVL.

V and J are TRBV13 and TRBJ1-1; 7 nucleotides agree with TRBD1. Germline V gene lookup returns CDR1 PRHDT and CDR2 FYEKMQ (reference sequence). This CDR3 is 16 amino acids long. V shed 2 bases, J shed 5 bases, and the junction held 11 bases outside the gene matches. In nucleotides, the CDR3 is TGTGCCAGCAGCTTAAGGCCAGGGGGAAAAGTTACTGAAGCTTTCTTT. This gives the protein CASSLRPGGKVTEAFF.

The rearrangement links TRBV28 to TRBJ2-7; tentatively, D is TRBD1 (6 bases). V was cut by 5 bases and J by 6 bases, with 17 bases left in between. CDR3 length: 14 residues. The V gene's germline CDR1 is MDHEN and CDR2 SYDVKM. CDR3 sequence: CASSHGTFEREQYF. The CDR3 DNA reads as TGTGCCAGCAGTCATGGGACATTTGAACGCGAGCAGTACTTC.

The genes are TRBV6-4 and TRBJ2-1; tentative D call: TRBD2 (5 bases). The V gene's germline CDR1 is MRHNA and CDR2 SNTAGT. The CDR3 sequence is 13 residues long. V was pared by 1 base and J by 7 bases, with 8 bases between. The CDR3, as DNA: TGTGCCAGCAGTGACTGGCGGGCGAATGAGCAGTTCTTC. This codes for CASSDWRANEQFF.

The chain joins TRBV5-1 to TRBJ1-3; no firm D call. Germline V gene data show CDR1 as SGHRS and CDR2 as YFSETQ. The CDR3 has 16 amino acids. V lost 0 bases and J 0 bases, leaving 10 bases between the germline ends. The CDR3 DNA reads as TGCGCCAGCAGCTTGGTAGCATCCCGCTCTGGAAACACCATATATTTT. Translation gives CASSLVASRSGNTIYF.

The chain has TRBV29-1 and TRBJ2-1; maybe TRBD2 (6 bases). In germline, CDR1 is SQVTM, CDR2 ANQGSEA. Trimming removed 2 bases at V and 10 bases at J, with 18 bases between. This CDR3 has 14 amino acids. The CDR3 sequence is CSVERRLWGEEQFF. CDR3 bases: TGCAGCGTTGAAAGGCGGTTGTGGGGGGAAGAGCAGTTCTTC.

The rearrangement joins TRBV11-2 to TRBJ2-7, with D possibly being TRBD2 (5 bases). Per the germline V gene, CDR1 is SGHAT and CDR2 is FQNNGV. The CDR3 is 15 residues long. Trimming stripped 5 bases from V and 4 bases from J, with 18 bases between. CDR3 coding DNA: TGTGCCAGCAGCGCTGACCCGGGAACCTCTTACGAGCAGTACTTC. Translating gives CASSADPGTSYEQYF.

The rearrangement joins TRBV12-5 to TRBJ2-1, with D unresolved. V shed 1 base and J shed 6 bases, with 10 bases lying between them. The CDR3 runs 14 residues. The germline V gene has CDR1 LGHNT and CDR2 FRNRAP. The CDR3 spells CASGLGAPLNEQFF. Written as DNA, the CDR3 is TGTGCTAGTGGTTTGGGAGCCCCTCTCAATGAGCAGTTCTTC.

J is TRBJ2-1 and V is TRBV4-2, with TRBD2 identical over 12 bases. V was clipped by 4 bases and J by 3 bases; unmatched bases: 7. There are 17 residues in the CDR3. CDR1 LGHNA and CDR2 YNFKEQ come from the germline V gene. Here the CDR3 DNA reads TGTGCCAGCAGCCCTAGCGGGGGGGAAAGATTCTACAATGAGCAGTTCTTC. Its translation: CASSPSGGERFYNEQFF.

This clone was counted a few times. Other nucleotide sequences from this sample produce the same CDR3. The chain joins TRBV7-2 to TRBJ2-5, with D perhaps matching TRBD2 (5 bases). Germline lookup yields CDR1 SGHTA and CDR2 FQGNSA. Trimming stripped 3 bases from V and 3 bases from J, with 8 bases between. The CDR3 consists of 13 residues. The CDR3 bases are TGTGCCAGCAGCTTCGCCGGGGAAGAGACCCAGTACTTC. It specifies CASSFAGEETQYF.